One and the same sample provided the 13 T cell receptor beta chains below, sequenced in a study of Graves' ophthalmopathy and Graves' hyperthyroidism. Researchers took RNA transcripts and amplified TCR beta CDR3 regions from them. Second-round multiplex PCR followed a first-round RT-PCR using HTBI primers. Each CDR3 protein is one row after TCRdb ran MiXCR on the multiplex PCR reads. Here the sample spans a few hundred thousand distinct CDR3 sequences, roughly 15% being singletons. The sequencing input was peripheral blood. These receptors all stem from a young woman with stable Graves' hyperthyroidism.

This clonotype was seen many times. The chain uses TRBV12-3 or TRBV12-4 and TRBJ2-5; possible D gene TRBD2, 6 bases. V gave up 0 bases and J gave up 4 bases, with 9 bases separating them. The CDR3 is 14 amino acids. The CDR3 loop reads CASSLASGGETQYF. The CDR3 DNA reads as TGTGCCAGCAGTTTAGCGTCCGGGGGAGAGACCCAGTACTTC.

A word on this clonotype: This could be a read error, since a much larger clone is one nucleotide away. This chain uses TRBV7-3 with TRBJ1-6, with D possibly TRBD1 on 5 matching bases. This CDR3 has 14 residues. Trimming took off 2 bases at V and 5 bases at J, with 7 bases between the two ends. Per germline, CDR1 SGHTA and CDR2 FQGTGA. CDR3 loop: CASSLWGDNSPLHF. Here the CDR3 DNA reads TGTGCCAGCAGCTTATGGGGGGATAATTCACCCCTCCACTTT. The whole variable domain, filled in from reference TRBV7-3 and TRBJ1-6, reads GAGVSQTPSNKVTEKGKYVELRCDPISGHTALYWYRQSLGQGPEFLIYFQGTGAADDSGLPNDRFFAVRPEGSVSTLKIQRTERGDSAVYLCASSLWGDNSPLHFGNGTRLTVT.

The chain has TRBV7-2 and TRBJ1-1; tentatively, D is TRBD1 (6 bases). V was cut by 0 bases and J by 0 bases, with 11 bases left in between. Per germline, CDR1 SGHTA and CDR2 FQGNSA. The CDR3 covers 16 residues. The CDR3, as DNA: TGTGCCAGCAGCTTAGCGGCAGGGGTGATGAACACTGAAGCTTTCTTT. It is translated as CASSLAAGVMNTEAFF.

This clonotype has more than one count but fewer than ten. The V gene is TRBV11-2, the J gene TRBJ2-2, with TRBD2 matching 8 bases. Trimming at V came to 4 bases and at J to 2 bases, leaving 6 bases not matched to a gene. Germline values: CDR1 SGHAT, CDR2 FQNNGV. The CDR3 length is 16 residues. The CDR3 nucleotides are TGTGCCAGCAGCTCCTTAGCGGGAAGAAACACCGGGGAGCTGTTTTTT. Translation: CASSSLAGRNTGELFF.

The CDR3 region is CASTDVNSNQPQHF. CDR3 in DNA: TGTGCCAGCACGGACGTTAATAGCAATCAGCCCCAGCATTTT. The V gene is TRBV6-1, the J gene TRBJ1-5; D ambiguous. The CDR3 is 14 amino acids. The germline CDR1 and CDR2 sequences are MNHNS and SASEGT. V lost 7 bases to trimming and J lost 0 bases, with 10 bases between them.

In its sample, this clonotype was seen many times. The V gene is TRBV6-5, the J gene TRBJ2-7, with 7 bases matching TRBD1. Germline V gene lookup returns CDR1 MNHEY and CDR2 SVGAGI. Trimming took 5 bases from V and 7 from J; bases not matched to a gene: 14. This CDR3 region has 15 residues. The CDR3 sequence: CASSTSADRATEQYF. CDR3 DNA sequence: TGTGCCAGCAGTACCTCCGCAGACAGGGCAACGGAGCAGTACTTC.

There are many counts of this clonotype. CDR3 protein: CASRTGGDEQYF. The CDR3 bases are TGTGCCAGCAGGACAGGGGGAGACGAGCAGTACTTC. The chain links TRBV6-2 or TRBV6-3 to TRBJ2-7, with 9 bases fitting TRBD1. This CDR3 contains 12 residues. The V gene end was trimmed by 6 bases and the J gene end by 5 bases; junction bases not matched to a gene: 2. Germline CDR1 reads MNHEY; CDR2 reads SVGEGT.

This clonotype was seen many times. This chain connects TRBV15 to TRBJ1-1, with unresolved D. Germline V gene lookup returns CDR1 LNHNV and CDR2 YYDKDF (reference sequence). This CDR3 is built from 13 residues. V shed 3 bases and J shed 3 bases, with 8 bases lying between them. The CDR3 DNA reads TGTGCCACCAGCAGTGCCGTGGACACTGAAGCTTTCTTT. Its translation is CATSSAVDTEAFF. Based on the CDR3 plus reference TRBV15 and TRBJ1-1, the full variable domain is DAMVIQNPRYQVTQFGKPVTLSCSQTLNHNVMYWYQQKSSQAPKLLFHYYDKDFNNEADTPDNFQSRRPNTSFCFLDIRSPGLGDTAMYLCATSSAVDTEAFFGQGTRLTVV.

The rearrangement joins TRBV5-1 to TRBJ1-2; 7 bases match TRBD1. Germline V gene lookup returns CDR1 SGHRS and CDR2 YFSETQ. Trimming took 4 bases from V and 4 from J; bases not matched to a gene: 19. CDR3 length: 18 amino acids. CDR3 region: CASSHGGGGYSMVYGYTF. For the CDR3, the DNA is TGCGCCAGCAGCCACGGAGGGGGCGGGTACTCTATGGTCTATGGCTACACCTTC.

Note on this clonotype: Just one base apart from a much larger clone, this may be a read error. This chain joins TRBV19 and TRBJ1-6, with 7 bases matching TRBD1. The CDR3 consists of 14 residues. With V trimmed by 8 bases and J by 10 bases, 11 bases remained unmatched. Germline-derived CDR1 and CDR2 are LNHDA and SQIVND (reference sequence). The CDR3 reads CASGKTGSGSPLHF. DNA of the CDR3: TGTGCCAGTGGTAAGACAGGGAGCGGCTCACCCCTCCACTTT.

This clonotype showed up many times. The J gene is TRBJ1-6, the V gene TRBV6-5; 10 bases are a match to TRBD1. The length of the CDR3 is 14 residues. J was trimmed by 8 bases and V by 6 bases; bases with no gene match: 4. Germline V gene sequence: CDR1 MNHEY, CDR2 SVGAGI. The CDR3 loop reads CASRGGQGHSPLHF. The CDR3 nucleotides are TGTGCCAGCAGGGGGGGACAGGGGCATTCACCCCTCCACTTT.

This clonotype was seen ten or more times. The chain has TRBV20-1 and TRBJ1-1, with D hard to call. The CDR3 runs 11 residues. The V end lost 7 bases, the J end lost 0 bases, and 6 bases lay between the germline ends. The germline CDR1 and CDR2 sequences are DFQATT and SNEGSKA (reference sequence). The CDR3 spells CSGRVNTEAFF. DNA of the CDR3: TGCAGTGGGAGGGTGAACACTGAAGCTTTCTTT.

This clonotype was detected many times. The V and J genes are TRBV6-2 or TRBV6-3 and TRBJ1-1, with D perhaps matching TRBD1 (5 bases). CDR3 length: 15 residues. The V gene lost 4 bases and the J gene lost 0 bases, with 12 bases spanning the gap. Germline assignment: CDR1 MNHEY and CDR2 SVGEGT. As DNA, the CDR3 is TGTGCCAGCAGTTTGAACAGGTGGATGAACACTGAAGCTTTCTTT. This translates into CASSLNRWMNTEAFF.